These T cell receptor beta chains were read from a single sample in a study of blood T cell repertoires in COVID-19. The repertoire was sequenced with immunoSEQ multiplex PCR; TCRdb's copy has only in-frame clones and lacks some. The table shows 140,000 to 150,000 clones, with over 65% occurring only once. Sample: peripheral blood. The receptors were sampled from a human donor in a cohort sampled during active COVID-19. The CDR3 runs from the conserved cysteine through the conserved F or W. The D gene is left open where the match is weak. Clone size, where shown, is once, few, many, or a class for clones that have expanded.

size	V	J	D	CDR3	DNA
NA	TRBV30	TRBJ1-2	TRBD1	CAWSESTGGGGYTF	TGTGCCTGGAGTGAATCGACAGGGGGCGGTGGCTACACCTTC
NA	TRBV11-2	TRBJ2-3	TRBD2	CASSSLTSGGDTQYF	TGTGCCAGCAGCTCTTTGACTAGCGGTGGAGATACGCAGTATTTT
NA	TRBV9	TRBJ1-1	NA	CASSPGLGNTEAFF	TGTGCCAGCAGCCCAGGCCTGGGTAACACTGAAGCTTTCTTT
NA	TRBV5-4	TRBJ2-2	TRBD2	CASSSSAGGPNTGELFF	TGTGCCAGCAGCTCGAGTGCGGGGGGCCCGAACACCGGGGAGCTGTTTTTT
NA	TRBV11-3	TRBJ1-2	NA	CANLLRGTANYGYTF	TGTGCCAACCTCTTACGGGGTACAGCTAACTATGGCTACACCTTC
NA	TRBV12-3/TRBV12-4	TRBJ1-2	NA	CASSLAREGYTF	TGTGCCAGCAGTTTGGCCAGGGAAGGCTACACCTTC
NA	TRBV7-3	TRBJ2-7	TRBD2	CASSLGGDYEQYF	TGTGCCAGCAGCTTAGGGGGGGACTACGAGCAGTACTTC
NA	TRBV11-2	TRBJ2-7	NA	CASSLYSEQYF	TGTGCCAGCAGCTTATATTCCGAGCAGTACTTC
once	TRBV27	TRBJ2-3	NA	CATTEEGRGDTQYF	TGTGCCACCACTGAGGAGGGCCGTGGAGATACGCAGTATTTT
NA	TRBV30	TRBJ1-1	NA	CAWSSLGGNTEAFF	TGTGCCTGGAGTAGCCTAGGGGGGAACACTGAAGCTTTCTTT